Listed below are T cell receptor beta chains from one sample, sequenced in a study of blood T cell repertoires in COVID-19. Only in-frame clones appear in the TCRdb table, and some are missing; sequencing was by immunoSEQ multiplex PCR. The repertoire holds roughly 88,000 clones, with over 80% as singletons. Sequenced sample: peripheral blood. Source of these receptors: a woman aged 45-59 years in a cohort sampled during active COVID-19. CDR3s include the opening cysteine and the closing phenylalanine or tryptophan. A D gene is named only where the DNA matches it firmly. Size values are once, few and many counts, or a class for expanded clones, and some rows have none.

.,TRBV7-3,.,TRBJ2-2,TGTGCCAGCAGCCCATCACAGAGCACCGGGGAGCTGTTTTTT,CASSPSQSTGELFF
TRBD1,TRBV6-2/TRBV6-3,.,TRBJ1-4,TGTGCCAGCAGTCTGGACAGGGTCAATGAAAAACTGTTTTTT,CASSLDRVNEKLFF
TRBD1,TRBV27,.,TRBJ1-4,TGTGCCAGCAGACCGGGACAGAGTAATGAAAAACTGTTTTTT,CASRPGQSNEKLFF
.,TRBV27,.,TRBJ2-7,TGTGCCAGCCAACGGGCGGGGCATTACGAGCAGTACTTC,CASQRAGHYEQYF
.,TRBV5-1,once,TRBJ1-1,TGCGCCAGCAGCTTGGTGGGCCAGAACACTGAAGCTTTCTTT,CASSLVGQNTEAFF
TRBD2,TRBV5-4,once,TRBJ2-7,TGTGCCAGCAGCCCCACCGGCGCAAGCGGGAGGCGCGAGCAGTACTTC,CASSPTGASGRREQYF
.,TRBV10-3,.,TRBJ2-2,TGTGCCATCAGTGCTAGGACACAGAACACCGGGGAGCTGTTTTTT,CAISARTQNTGELFF
TRBD1,TRBV5-4,.,TRBJ1-4,TGTGCCAGCAGCGGGGGGACAGTTGGCTTAGAAAAACTGTTTTTT,CASSGGTVGLEKLFF
TRBD1,TRBV5-4,.,TRBJ2-1,TGTGCCAGCAGCGAAAAGGACAGGGGATGGAGCTCCTACAATGAGCAGTTCTTC,CASSEKDRGWSSYNEQFF
TRBD1,TRBV11-3,.,TRBJ2-2,TGTGCCAGCATAAAGTCAGGGGGAAGCACCGGGGAGCTGTTTTTT,CASIKSGGSTGELFF
.,TRBV6-6,.,TRBJ1-2,TGTGCCACCGTGATCGGGTCGTACTATGGCTACACCTTC,CATVIGSYYGYTF
TRBD1,TRBV7-8,.,TRBJ2-2,TGTGCCAGCAGCTTCGGGACAGGGGGCACCGGGGAGCTGTTTTTT,CASSFGTGGTGELFF
.,TRBV27,.,TRBJ2-2,TGTGCCAGCAACCTGAGGCCTACGATCTACACCGGGGAGCTGTTTTTT,CASNLRPTIYTGELFF
.,TRBV6-1,.,TRBJ1-2,TGTGCCAGCAGTGAAATGCGAGGGAATGGCTACACCTTC,CASSEMRGNGYTF
TRBD1,TRBV19,once,TRBJ2-1,TGTGCCAGTAGTACCCAGCACAGGGGGAGATACAATGAGCAGTTCTTC,CASSTQHRGRYNEQFF
.,TRBV7-2,.,TRBJ2-7,TGTGCCAGCAGCTTAGCGGCCAACTACGAGCAGTACTTC,CASSLAANYEQYF
TRBD1,TRBV5-8,.,TRBJ1-5,TGTGCCAGCAGCGCCCAACAGGGGCAGCCCCAGCATTTT,CASSAQQGQPQHF
TRBD1,TRBV5-1,.,TRBJ2-7,TGCGCCAGCAGCCAAGGGACAGCGGTTACCTACGAGCAGTACTTC,CASSQGTAVTYEQYF
TRBD1,TRBV24-1,.,TRBJ1-1,TGTGCCACCAGTGTTACACAGGGGGTCGACACTGAAGCTTTCTTT,CATSVTQGVDTEAFF
TRBD1,TRBV6-6,.,TRBJ2-6,TGTGCCAGCAGTCCCGGGACAGCCCCTGGTGGGGCCAACGTCCTGACTTTC,CASSPGTAPGGANVLTF
TRBD2,TRBV19,.,TRBJ2-1,TGTGCCAGATGCGGGGCTAGCGGGAGGACCTACAATGAGCAGTTCTTC,CARCGASGRTYNEQFF
TRBD1,TRBV2,.,TRBJ2-7,TGTGCCAGCAGGGACAGGGGTCCTTACGAGCAGTACTTC,CASRDRGPYEQYF
TRBD2,TRBV4-1,.,TRBJ2-1,TGCGCCAGCAGCCAGGCGGGACTAGCGGGGGGGCGAGCGTGGCTGTTCTTC,CASSQAGLAGGRAWLFF